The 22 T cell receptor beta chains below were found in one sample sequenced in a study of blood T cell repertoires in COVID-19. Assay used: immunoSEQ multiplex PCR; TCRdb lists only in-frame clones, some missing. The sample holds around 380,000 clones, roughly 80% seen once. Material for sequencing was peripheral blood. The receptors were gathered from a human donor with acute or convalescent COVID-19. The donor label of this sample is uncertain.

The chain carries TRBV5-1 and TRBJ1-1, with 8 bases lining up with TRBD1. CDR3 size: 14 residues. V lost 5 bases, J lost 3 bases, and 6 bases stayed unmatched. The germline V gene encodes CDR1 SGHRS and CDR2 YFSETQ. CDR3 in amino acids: CASSLQGVYTEAFF. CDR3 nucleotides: TGCGCCAGCAGTCTACAGGGGGTATACACTGAAGCTTTCTTT.

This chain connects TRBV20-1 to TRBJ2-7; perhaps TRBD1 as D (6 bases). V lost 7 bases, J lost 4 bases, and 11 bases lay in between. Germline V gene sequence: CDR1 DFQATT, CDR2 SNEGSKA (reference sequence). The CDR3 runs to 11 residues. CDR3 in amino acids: CSVPDRYEQYF. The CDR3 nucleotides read TGCAGTGTCCCGGACAGATACGAGCAGTACTTC.

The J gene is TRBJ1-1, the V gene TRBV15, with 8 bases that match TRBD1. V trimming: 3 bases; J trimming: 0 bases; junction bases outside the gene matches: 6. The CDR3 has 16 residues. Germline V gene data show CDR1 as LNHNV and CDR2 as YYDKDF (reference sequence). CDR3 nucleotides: TGTGCCACCAGCAGCCGGGACAGGAGCATGAACACTGAAGCTTTCTTT. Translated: CATSSRDRSMNTEAFF.

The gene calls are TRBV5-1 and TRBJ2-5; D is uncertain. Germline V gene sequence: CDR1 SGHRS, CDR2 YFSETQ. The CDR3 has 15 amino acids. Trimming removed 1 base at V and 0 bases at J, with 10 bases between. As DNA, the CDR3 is TGCGCCAGCAGCTTGCTTTTGATAGACCAAGAGACCCAGTACTTC. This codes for CASSLLLIDQETQYF.

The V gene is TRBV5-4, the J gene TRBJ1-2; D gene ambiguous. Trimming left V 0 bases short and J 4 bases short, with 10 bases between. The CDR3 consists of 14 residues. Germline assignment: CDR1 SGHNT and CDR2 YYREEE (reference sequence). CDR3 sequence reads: CASSLDRRIYGYTF. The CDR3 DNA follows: TGTGCCAGCAGCTTGGATCGGCGGATCTATGGCTACACCTTC.

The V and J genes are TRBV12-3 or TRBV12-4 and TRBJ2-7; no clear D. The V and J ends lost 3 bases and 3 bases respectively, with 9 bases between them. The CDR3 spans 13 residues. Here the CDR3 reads CASSFQALYEQYF. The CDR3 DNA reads TGTGCCAGCAGTTTTCAAGCCCTCTACGAGCAGTACTTC.

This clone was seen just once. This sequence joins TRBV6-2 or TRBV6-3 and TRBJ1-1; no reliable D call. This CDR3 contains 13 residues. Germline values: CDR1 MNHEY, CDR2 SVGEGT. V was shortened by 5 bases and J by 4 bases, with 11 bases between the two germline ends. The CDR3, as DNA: TGTGCCAGCAGTATCGGGGTTGCCACTGAAGCTTTCTTT. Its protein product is CASSIGVATEAFF.

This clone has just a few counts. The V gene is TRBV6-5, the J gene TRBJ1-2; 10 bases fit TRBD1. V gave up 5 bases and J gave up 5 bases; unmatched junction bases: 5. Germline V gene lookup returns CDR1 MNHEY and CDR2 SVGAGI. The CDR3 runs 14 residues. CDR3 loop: CASSTGTGVYGYTF. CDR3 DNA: TGTGCCAGCAGTACCGGGACAGGGGTATATGGCTACACCTTC.

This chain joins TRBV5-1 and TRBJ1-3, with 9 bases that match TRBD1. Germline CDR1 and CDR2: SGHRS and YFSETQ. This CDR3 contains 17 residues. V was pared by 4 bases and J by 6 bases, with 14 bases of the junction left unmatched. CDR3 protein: CASSPSETGGLKNTIYF. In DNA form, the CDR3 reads TGCGCCAGCAGCCCCTCCGAGACAGGGGGATTGAAAAACACCATATATTTT. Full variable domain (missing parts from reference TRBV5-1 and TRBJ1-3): KAGVTQTPRYLIKTRGQQVTLSCSPISGHRSVSWYQQTPGQGLQFLFEYFSETQRNKGNFPGRFSGRQFSNSRSEMNVSTLELGDSALYLCASSPSETGGLKNTIYFGEGSWLTVV.

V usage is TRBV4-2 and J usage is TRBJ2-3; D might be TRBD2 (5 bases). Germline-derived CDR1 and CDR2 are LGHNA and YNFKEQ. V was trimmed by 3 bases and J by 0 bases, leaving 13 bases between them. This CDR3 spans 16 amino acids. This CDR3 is CASSHGLWTSTDTQYF. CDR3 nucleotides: TGTGCCAGCAGCCACGGACTGTGGACTAGCACAGATACGCAGTATTTT.

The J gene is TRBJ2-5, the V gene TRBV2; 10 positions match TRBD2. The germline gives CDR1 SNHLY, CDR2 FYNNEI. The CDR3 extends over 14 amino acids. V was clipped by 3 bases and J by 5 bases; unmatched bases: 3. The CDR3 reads CASSDPSGSETQYF. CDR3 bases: TGTGCCAGCAGTGACCCTAGCGGGAGCGAGACCCAGTACTTC.

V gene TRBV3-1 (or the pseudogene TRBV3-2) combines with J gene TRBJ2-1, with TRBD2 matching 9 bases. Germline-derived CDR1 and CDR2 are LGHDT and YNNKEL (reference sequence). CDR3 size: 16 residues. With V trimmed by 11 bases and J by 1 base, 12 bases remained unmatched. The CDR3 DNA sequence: TGTGCCTCGGCGAGACATAGCGGGAGATCCTACAATGAGCAGTTCTTC. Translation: CASARHSGRSYNEQFF.

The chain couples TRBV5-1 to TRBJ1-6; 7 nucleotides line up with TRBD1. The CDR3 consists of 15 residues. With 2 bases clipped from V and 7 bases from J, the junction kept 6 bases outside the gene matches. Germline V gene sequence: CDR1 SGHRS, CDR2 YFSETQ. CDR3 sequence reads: CASSLIGGPNSPLHF. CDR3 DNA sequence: TGCGCCAGCAGCTTAATAGGGGGCCCGAATTCACCCCTCCACTTT.

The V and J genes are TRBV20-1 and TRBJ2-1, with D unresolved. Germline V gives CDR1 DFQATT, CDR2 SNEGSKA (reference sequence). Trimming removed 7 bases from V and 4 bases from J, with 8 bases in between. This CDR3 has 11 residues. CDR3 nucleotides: TGCAGTGTCTCGCGGTACAATGAGCAGTTCTTC. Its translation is CSVSRYNEQFF.

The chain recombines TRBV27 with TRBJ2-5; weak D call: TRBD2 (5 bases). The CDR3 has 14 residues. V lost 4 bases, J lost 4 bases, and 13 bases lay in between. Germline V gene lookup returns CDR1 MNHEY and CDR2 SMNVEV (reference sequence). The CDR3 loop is CASSSLEAGETQYF. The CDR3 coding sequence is TGTGCCAGCAGTTCCCTAGAGGCGGGAGAGACCCAGTACTTC.

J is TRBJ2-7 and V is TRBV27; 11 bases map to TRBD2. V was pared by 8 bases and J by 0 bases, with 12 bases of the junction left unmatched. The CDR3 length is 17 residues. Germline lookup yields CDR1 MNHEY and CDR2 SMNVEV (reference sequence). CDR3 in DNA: TGTGCCAGCTCAGGGAGACTAGCGGGAAGGAGCTCCTACGAGCAGTACTTC. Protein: CASSGRLAGRSSYEQYF.

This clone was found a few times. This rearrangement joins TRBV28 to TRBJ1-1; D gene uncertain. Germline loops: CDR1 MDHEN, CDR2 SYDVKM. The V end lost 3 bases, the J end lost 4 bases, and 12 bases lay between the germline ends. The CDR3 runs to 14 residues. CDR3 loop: CASSLSGLATEAFF. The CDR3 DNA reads TGTGCCAGCAGTTTGTCCGGGTTGGCCACTGAAGCTTTCTTT.

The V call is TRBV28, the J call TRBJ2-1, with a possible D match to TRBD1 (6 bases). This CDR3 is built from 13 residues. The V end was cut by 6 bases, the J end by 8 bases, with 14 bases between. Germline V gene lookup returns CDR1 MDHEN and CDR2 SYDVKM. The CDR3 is CASRETGPHEQFF. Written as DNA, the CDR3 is TGTGCCAGCAGGGAAACAGGGCCCCATGAGCAGTTCTTC. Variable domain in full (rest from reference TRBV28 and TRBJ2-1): DVKVTQSSRYLVKRTGEKVFLECVQDMDHENMFWYRQDPGLGLRLIYFSYDVKMKEKGDIPEGYSVSREKKERFSLILESASTNQTSMYLCASRETGPHEQFFGPGTRLTVL.

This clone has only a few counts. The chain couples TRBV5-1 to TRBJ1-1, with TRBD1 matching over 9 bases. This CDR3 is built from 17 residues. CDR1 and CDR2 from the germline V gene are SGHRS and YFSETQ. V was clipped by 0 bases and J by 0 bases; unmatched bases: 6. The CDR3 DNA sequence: TGCGCCAGCAGCTTGGCCGTACAGGGGGCTATGAACACTGAAGCTTTCTTT. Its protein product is CASSLAVQGAMNTEAFF.

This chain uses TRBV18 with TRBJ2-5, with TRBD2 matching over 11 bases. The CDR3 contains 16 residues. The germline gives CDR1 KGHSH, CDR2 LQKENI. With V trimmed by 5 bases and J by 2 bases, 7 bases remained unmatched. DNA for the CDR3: TGTGCCAGCTCAACTACTAGCGGGAGAGCACAAGAGACCCAGTACTTC. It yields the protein CASSTTSGRAQETQYF.

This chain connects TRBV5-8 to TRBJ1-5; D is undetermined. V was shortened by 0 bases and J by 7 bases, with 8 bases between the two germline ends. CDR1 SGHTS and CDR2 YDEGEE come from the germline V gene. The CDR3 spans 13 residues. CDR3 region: CASSLDIRQPQHF. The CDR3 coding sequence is TGTGCCAGCAGCTTGGATATCCGGCAGCCCCAGCATTTT.

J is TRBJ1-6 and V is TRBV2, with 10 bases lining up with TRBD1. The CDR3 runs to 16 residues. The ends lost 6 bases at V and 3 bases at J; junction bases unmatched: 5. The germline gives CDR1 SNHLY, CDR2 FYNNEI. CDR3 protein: CASRVGTGVYNSPLHF. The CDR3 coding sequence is TGTGCCAGCAGGGTCGGGACAGGGGTCTATAATTCACCCCTCCACTTT.